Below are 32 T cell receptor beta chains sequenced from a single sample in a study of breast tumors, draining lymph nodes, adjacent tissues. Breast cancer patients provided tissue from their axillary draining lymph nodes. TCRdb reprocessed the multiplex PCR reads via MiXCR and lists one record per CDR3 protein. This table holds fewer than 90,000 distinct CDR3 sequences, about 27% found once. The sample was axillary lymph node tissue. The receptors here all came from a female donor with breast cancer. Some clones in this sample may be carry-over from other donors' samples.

For the CDR3, the DNA is TGTGCCAGCAGCCAAGTTGCCGGGAGGGCCCTACTAGCCAAAAACATTCAGTACTTC. It yields the protein CASSQVAGRALLAKNIQYF. The chain has TRBV3-2 and TRBJ2-4; no check of the table's D call, TRBD2, against the DNA was made. TRBV3-2 is a known pseudogene. There are 19 residues in the CDR3.

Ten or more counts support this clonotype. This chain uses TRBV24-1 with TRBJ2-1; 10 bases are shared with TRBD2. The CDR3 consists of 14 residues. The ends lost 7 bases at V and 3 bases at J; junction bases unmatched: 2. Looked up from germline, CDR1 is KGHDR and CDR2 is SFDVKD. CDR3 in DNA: TGTGCCACCAGACCTAGCGGGGGCTACAATGAGCAGTTCTTC. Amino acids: CATRPSGGYNEQFF.

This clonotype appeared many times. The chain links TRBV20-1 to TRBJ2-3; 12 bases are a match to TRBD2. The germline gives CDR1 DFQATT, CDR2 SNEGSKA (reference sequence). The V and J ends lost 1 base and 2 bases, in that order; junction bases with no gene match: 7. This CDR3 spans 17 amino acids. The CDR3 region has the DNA TGCAGTGCTAGAGCCGGAGGGACTAGCGGGTACACAGATACGCAGTATTTT. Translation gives CSARAGGTSGYTDTQYF.

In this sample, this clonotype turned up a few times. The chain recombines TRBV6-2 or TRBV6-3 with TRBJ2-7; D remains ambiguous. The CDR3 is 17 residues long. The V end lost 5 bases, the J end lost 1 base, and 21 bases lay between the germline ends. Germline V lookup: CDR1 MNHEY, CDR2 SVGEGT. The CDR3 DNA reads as TGTGCCAGCAGTCAACTCCTACTGACCCCGTGGTCCTACGAGCAGTACTTC. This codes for CASSQLLLTPWSYEQYF.

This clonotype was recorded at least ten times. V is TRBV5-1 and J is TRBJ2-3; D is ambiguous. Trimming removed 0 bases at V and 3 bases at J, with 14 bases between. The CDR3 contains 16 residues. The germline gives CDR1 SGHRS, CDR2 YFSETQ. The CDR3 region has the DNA TGCGCCAGCAGCTTGGGAACCGACGTCGGGACAGATACGCAGTATTTT. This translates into CASSLGTDVGTDTQYF.

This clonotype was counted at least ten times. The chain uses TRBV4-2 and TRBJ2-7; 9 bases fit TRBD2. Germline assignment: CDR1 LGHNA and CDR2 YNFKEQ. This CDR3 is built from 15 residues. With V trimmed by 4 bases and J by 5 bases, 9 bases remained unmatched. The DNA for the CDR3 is TGTGCCAGCAGCCCACAAGCGGGAGGTTCGAACGAGCAGTACTTC. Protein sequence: CASSPQAGGSNEQYF.

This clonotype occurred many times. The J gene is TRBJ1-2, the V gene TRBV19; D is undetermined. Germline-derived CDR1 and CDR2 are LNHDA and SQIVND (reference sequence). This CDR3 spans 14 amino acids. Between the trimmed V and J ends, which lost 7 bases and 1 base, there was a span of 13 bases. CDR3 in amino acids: CASTPVGINYGYTF. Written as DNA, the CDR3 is TGTGCCAGTACCCCCGTCGGGATTAACTATGGCTACACCTTC.

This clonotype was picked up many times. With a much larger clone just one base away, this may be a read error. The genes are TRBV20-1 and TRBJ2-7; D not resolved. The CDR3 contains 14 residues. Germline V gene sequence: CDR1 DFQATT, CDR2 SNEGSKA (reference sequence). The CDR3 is CSARDPRSSSEQYF. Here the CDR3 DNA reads TGCAGTGCTAGAGATCCAAGAAGCTCCTCCGAGCAGTACTTC.

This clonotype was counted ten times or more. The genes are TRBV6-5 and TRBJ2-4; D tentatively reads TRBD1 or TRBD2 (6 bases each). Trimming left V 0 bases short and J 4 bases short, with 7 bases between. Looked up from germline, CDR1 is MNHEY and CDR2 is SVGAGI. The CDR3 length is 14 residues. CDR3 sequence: CASSYSGGKNIQYF. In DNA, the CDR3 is TGTGCCAGCAGTTACTCAGGGGGGAAAAACATTCAGTACTTC.

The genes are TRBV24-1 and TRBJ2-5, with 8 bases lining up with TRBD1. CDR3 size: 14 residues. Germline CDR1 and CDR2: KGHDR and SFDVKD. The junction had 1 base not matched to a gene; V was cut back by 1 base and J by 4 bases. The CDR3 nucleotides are TGTGCCACCAGTGATTTAACAGGGGGAGAGACCCAGTACTTC. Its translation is CATSDLTGGETQYF.

Here the CDR3 DNA reads TGTGCCAGCTCCGTGGACAGGTGGGGCGAGCAGTACTTC. Its translation: CASSVDRWGEQYF. The chain uses TRBV6-1 and TRBJ2-7; 7 bases agree with TRBD1. The CDR3 is 13 amino acids. Trimming took 8 bases from V and 6 from J; bases not matched to a gene: 10. Germline lookup yields CDR1 MNHNS and CDR2 SASEGT.

In DNA form, the CDR3 reads TGTGCCACCAGCAGAGATCTTGCCGAGGTCCATCAGCCCCAGCATTTT. The encoded protein is CATSRDLAEVHQPQHF. The J gene is TRBJ1-5, the V gene TRBV15; D gene unclear. The germline V gene has CDR1 LNHNV and CDR2 YYDKDF (reference sequence). The V and J ends lost 0 bases and 5 bases respectively, with 14 bases between them. This CDR3 is built from 16 residues.

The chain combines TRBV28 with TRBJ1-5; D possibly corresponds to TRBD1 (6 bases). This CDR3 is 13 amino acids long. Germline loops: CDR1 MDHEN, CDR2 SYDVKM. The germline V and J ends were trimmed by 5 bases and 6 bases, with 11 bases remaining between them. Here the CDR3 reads CASSPRTAQPQHF. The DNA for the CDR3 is TGTGCCAGCAGTCCGAGGACAGCTCAGCCCCAGCATTTT.

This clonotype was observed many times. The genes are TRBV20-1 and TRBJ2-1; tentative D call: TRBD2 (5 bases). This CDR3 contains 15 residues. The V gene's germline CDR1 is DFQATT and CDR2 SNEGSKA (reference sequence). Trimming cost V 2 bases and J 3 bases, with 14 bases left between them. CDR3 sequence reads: CSARMGAGLYNEQFF. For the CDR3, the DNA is TGCAGTGCTAGAATGGGTGCGGGCCTCTACAATGAGCAGTTCTTC.

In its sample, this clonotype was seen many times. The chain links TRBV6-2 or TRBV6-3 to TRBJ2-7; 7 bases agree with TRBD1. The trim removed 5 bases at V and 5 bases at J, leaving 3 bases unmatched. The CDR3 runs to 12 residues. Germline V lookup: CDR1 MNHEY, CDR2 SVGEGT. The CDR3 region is CASSPDRNEQYF. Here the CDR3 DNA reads TGTGCCAGCAGTCCGGACAGGAACGAGCAGTACTTC.

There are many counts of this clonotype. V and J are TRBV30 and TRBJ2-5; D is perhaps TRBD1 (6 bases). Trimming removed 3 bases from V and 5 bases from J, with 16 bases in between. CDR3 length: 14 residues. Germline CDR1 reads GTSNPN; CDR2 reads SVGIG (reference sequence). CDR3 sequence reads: CAWSRSTGKETQYF. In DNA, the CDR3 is TGTGCCTGGAGCCGGTCAACAGGGAAGGAGACCCAGTACTTC.

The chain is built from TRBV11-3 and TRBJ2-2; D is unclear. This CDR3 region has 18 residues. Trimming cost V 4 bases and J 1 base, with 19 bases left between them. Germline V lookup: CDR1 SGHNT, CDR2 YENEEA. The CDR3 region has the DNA TGTGCCAGCAGCTCGAAAGATCAAGCCTGGCAGAACACCGGGGAGCTGTTTTTT. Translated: CASSSKDQAWQNTGELFF. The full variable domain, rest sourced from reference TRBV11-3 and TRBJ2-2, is EAGVVQSPRYKIIEKKQPVAFWCNPISGHNTLYWYLQNLGQGPELLIRYENEEAVDDSQLPKDRFSAERLKGVDSTLKIQPAELGDSAVYLCASSSKDQAWQNTGELFFGEGSRLTVL.

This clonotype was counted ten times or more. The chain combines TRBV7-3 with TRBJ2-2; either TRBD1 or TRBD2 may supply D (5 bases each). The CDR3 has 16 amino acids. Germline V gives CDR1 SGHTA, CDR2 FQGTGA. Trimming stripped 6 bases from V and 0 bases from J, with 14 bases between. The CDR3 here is CASSFTGTTNTGELFF. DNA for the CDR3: TGTGCCAGCAGTTTTACCGGGACCACGAACACCGGGGAGCTGTTTTTT. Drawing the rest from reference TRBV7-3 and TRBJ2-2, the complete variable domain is GAGVSQTPSNKVTEKGKYVELRCDPISGHTALYWYRQSLGQGPEFLIYFQGTGAADDSGLPNDRFFAVRPEGSVSTLKIQRTERGDSAVYLCASSFTGTTNTGELFFGEGSRLTVL.

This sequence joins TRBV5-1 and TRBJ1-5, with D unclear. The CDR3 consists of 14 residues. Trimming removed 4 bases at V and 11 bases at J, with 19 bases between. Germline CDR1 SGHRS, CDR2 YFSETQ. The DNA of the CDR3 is TGCGCCAGCAGCCACCGGGCTTCAATAGAGACCCAGCATTTT. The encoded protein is CASSHRASIETQHF. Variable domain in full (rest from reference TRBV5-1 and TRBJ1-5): KAGVTQTPRYLIKTRGQQVTLSCSPISGHRSVSWYQQTPGQGLQFLFEYFSETQRNKGNFPGRFSGRQFSNSRSEMNVSTLELGDSALYLCASSHRASIETQHFGDGTRLSIL.

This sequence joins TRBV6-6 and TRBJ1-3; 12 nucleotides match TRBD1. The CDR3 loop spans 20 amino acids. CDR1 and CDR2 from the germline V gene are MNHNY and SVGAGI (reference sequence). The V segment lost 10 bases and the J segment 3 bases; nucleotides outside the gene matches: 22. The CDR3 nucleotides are TGTGCCATCCGAAGCTTAGGGACAGGGGGCGCGTTGTCGGTTGGAAACACCATATATTTT. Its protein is CAIRSLGTGGALSVGNTIYF.

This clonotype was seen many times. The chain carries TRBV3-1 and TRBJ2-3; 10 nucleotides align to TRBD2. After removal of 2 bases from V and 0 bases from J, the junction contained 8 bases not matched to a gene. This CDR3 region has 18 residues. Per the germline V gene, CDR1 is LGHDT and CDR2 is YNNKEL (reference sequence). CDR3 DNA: TGTGCCAGCAGCCAACCTAGGACTAGCGGACTTAGCACAGATACGCAGTATTTT. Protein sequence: CASSQPRTSGLSTDTQYF.

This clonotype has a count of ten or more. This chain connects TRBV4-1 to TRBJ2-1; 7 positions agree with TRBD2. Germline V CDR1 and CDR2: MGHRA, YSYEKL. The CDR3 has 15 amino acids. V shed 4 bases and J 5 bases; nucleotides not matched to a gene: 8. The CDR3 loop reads CASSPGGGVDNEQFF. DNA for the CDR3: TGCGCCAGCAGCCCGGGCGGGGGAGTTGACAATGAGCAGTTCTTC.

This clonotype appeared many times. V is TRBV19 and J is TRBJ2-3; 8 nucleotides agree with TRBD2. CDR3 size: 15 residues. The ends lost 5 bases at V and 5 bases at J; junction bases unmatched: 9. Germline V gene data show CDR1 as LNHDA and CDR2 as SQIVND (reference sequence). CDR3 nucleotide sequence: TGTGCCAGTAGTCAAACAGCGGGAGCGGGAGATACGCAGTATTTT. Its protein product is CASSQTAGAGDTQYF.

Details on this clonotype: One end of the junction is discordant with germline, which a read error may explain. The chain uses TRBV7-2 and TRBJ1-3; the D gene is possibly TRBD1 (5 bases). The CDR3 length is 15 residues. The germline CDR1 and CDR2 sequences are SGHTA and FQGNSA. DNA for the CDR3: TGCGCCAGCAGCACCCGGATAGGGGATGGAAACACCATATATTTT. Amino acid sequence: CASSTRIGDGNTIYF.

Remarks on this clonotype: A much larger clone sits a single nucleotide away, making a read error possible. CDR3 coding DNA: TGTGCCAGCAGTCACCGTGACAGTAATGAAAAACTGTTTTTT. Protein product: CASSHRDSNEKLFF. This chain uses TRBV6-5 with TRBJ1-4; D is perhaps TRBD1 (5 bases). CDR1 is MNHEY and CDR2 is SVGAGI in the germline V gene. V was clipped by 5 bases and J by 4 bases, with 11 bases between them. The CDR3 extends over 14 amino acids.

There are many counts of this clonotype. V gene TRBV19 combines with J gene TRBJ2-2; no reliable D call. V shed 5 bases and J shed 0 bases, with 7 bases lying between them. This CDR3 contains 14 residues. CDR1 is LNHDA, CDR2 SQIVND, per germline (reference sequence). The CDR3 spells CASSWSANTGELFF. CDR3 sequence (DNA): TGTGCCAGTAGTTGGTCCGCGAACACCGGGGAGCTGTTTTTT.

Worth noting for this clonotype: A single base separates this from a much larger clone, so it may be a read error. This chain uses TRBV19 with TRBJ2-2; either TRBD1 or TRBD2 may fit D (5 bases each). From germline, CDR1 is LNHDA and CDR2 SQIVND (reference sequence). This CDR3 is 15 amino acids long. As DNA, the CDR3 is TGTGCCTGTAGTATGGGACCCAACCTCTCCGGGGAGCTGTTTTTT. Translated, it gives CACSMGPNLSGELFF.

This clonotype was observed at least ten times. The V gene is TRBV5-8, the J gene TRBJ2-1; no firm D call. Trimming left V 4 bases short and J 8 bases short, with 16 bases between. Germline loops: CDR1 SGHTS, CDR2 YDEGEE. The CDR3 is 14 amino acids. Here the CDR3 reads CASSLPSSRDEQFF. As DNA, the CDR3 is TGTGCCAGCAGCCTCCCGTCGAGTCGCGATGAGCAGTTCTTC.

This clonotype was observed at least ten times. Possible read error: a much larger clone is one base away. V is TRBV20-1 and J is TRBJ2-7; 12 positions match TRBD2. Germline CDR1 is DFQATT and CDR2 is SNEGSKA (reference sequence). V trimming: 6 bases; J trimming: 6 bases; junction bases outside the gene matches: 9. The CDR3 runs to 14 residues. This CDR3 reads CSAGATSGSAEQYF. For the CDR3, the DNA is TGCAGTGCCGGGGCGACTAGCGGGAGTGCCGAGCAGTACTTC.

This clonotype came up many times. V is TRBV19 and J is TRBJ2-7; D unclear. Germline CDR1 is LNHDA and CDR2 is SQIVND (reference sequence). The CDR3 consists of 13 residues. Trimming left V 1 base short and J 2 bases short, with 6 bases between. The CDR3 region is CASSIVWPYEQYF. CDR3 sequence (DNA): TGTGCCAGTAGTATAGTATGGCCCTACGAGCAGTACTTC. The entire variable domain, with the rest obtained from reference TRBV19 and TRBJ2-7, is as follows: DGGITQSPKYLFRKEGQNVTLSCEQNLNHDAMYWYRQDPGQGLRLIYYSQIVNDFQKGDIAEGYSVSREKKESFPLTVTSAQKNPTAFYLCASSIVWPYEQYFGPGTRLTVT.

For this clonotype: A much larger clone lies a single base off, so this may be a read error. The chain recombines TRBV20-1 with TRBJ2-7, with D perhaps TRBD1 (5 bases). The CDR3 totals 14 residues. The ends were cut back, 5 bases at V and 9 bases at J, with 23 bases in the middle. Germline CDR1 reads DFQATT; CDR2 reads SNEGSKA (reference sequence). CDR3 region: CSALKGPFSSGQYF. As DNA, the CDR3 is TGCAGTGCTCTTAAGGGGCCCTTCTCCTCCGGGCAGTACTTC.

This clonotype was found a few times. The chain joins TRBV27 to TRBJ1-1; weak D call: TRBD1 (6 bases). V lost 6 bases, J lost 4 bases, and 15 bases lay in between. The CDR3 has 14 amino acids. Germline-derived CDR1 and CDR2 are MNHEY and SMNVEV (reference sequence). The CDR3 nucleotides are TGTGCCAGCAGCCTCAGGGGTTTAGGCACTGAAGCTTTCTTT. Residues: CASSLRGLGTEAFF.